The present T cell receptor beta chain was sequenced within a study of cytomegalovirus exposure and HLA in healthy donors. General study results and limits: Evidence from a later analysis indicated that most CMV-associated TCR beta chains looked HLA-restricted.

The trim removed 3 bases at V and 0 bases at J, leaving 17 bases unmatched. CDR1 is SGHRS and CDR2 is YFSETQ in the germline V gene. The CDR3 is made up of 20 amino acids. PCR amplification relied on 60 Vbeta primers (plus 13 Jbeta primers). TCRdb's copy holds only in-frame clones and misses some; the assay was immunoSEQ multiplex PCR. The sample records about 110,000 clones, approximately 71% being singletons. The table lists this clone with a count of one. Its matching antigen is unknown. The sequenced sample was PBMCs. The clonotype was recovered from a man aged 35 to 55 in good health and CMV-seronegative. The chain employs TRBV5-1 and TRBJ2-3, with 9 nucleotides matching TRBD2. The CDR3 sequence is CASSSIAGVLPGASTDTQYF. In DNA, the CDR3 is TGCGCCAGCAGCTCCATAGCGGGGGTCTTACCCGGTGCTAGCACAGATACGCAGTATTTT.